Presented here are 15 T cell receptor beta chains from one specimen sequenced in a study of T cell responses to AZD1222 COVID-19 vaccine. Measured with immunoSEQ multiplex PCR; TCRdb has only the in-frame clones, and not every one. The sample consists of 75,000 to 90,000 clones, around 85% of them appearing once. The source was peripheral blood, collected 28 days after the second AZD1222 dose. These receptors originate from an adult who received the AZD1222 COVID-19 vaccine.

This rearrangement joins TRBV28 to TRBJ1-2, with TRBD1 matching 8 bases. CDR3 size: 15 residues. The germline V gene encodes CDR1 MDHEN and CDR2 SYDVKM. Trimming took 7 bases from V and 4 from J; bases not matched to a gene: 11. CDR3 nucleotide sequence: TGTGCCAGCACAACCGAGGGGGGACAGGTCTATGGCTACACCTTC. This translates into CASTTEGGQVYGYTF.

This chain connects TRBV6-2 or TRBV6-3 to TRBJ2-1; 10 bases are a match to TRBD1. The CDR3 runs to 17 residues. Unmatched junction bases numbered 6, after V lost 0 bases and J lost 4 bases. The germline V gene encodes CDR1 MNHEY and CDR2 SVGEGT. The chain's CDR3 is CASSYSIGTGAYNEQFF. CDR3 coding DNA: TGTGCCAGCAGTTACTCTATCGGGACAGGGGCGTACAATGAGCAGTTCTTC.

The gene calls are TRBV9 and TRBJ2-5; 7 bases align to TRBD2. Unmatched junction bases numbered 10, after V lost 4 bases and J lost 4 bases. Germline values: CDR1 SGDLS, CDR2 YYNGEE. This CDR3 is built from 15 residues. The CDR3 here is CASSSRAGDGETQYF. Here the CDR3 DNA reads TGTGCCAGCAGCTCCCGGGCGGGGGATGGAGAGACCCAGTACTTC.

The rearrangement uses TRBV30 and TRBJ1-6; maybe TRBD1 (5 bases). The CDR3 is 13 residues long. The germline gives CDR1 GTSNPN, CDR2 SVGIG (reference sequence). The V end lost 5 bases, the J end lost 10 bases, and 15 bases lay between the germline ends. CDR3 protein: CAWGGTAQSPLHF. DNA for the CDR3: TGTGCCTGGGGAGGGACGGCTCAATCACCCCTCCACTTT. The complete variable domain, with remaining parts taken from reference TRBV30 and TRBJ1-6, reads SQTIHQWPATLVQPVGSPLSLECTVEGTSNPNLYWYRQAAGRGLQLLFYSVGIGQISSEVPQNLSASRPQDRQFILSSKKLLLSDSGFYLCAWGGTAQSPLHFGNGTRLTVT.

V is TRBV29-1 and J is TRBJ1-1; no clear D. The CDR3 length is 12 residues. The V end lost 5 bases, the J end lost 0 bases, and 7 bases lay between the germline ends. Looked up from germline, CDR1 is SQVTM and CDR2 is ANQGSEA. The CDR3 coding sequence is TGCAGCGTTCGGCAGTTGAACACTGAAGCTTTCTTT. Its protein is CSVRQLNTEAFF.

This chain links TRBV28 with TRBJ1-1; D not certain. CDR1 MDHEN and CDR2 SYDVKM come from the germline V gene. Trimming removed 8 bases from V and 3 bases from J, with 7 bases in between. The CDR3 is 11 residues long. The CDR3 loop is CASVEYTEAFF. The CDR3 DNA reads TGTGCCAGCGTAGAGTACACTGAAGCTTTCTTT. Filled out from reference TRBV28 and TRBJ1-1, the complete variable domain reads DVKVTQSSRYLVKRTGEKVFLECVQDMDHENMFWYRQDPGLGLRLIYFSYDVKMKEKGDIPEGYSVSREKKERFSLILESASTNQTSMYLCASVEYTEAFFGQGTRLTVV.

The rearrangement uses TRBV9 and TRBJ1-1; D call uncertain. The germline V and J ends were trimmed by 3 bases and 11 bases, with 17 bases remaining between them. The CDR3 has 13 amino acids. Per germline, CDR1 SGDLS and CDR2 YYNGEE. CDR3 nucleotide sequence: TGTGCCAGCAGCGGTATCAAACCCCATCCGGCTTTCTTT. Translating it yields CASSGIKPHPAFF.

This clone has a single count. This chain uses TRBV28 with TRBJ2-7; D uncertain. The CDR3 covers 12 residues. The germline gives CDR1 MDHEN, CDR2 SYDVKM. Trimming took 3 bases from V and 5 from J, leaving 8 bases between them. The CDR3 sequence is CASSFSFNEQYF. CDR3 DNA: TGTGCCAGCAGTTTTAGCTTCAACGAGCAGTACTTC.

This chain connects TRBV29-1 to TRBJ2-3; TRBD1 matches at 9 bases. After removal of 1 base from V and 1 base from J, the junction contained 6 bases not matched to a gene. The length of the CDR3 is 16 residues. Germline lookup yields CDR1 SQVTM and CDR2 ANQGSEA. CDR3 amino acids: CSVEVQGAIRTDTQYF. CDR3 DNA sequence: TGCAGCGTTGAAGTACAGGGGGCCATACGCACAGATACGCAGTATTTT.

The chain joins TRBV28 to TRBJ1-2, with D hard to call. The germline V gene encodes CDR1 MDHEN and CDR2 SYDVKM. The CDR3 length is 12 residues. The germline V and J ends were trimmed by 5 bases and 6 bases, with 10 bases remaining between them. The CDR3 coding sequence is TGTGCCAGCAGTATACGACTGAATGGCTACACCTTC. Encoded protein: CASSIRLNGYTF.

The V and J genes are TRBV9 and TRBJ1-1; D gene unclear. Germline assignment: CDR1 SGDLS and CDR2 YYNGEE. Trimming took 0 bases from V and 6 from J, leaving 9 bases between them. This CDR3 has 13 residues. CDR3 nucleotide sequence: TGTGCCAGCAGCGTAGCTCCGGGCTCTGAAGCTTTCTTT. It is translated as CASSVAPGSEAFF.

This clone was detected once. The chain uses TRBV4-1 and TRBJ2-3, with 8 bases that match TRBD2. The V gene's germline CDR1 is MGHRA and CDR2 YSYEKL. The CDR3 has 15 residues. V lost 4 bases to trimming and J lost 3 bases; unmatched junction nucleotides: 6. CDR3 amino acids: CASSPQLAVTDTQYF. The CDR3 coding sequence is TGCGCCAGCAGCCCACAACTAGCGGTGACAGATACGCAGTATTTT.

Worth noting for this clone: The sample has other DNA sequences that encode this CDR3 too. The chain links TRBV5-1 to TRBJ1-2, with D tentatively TRBD1 (5 bases). There are 14 residues in the CDR3. V lost 0 bases and J lost 3, with 9 bases in between. Germline V CDR1 and CDR2: SGHRS, YFSETQ. CDR3 residues: CASSLGGRDYGYTF. In DNA form, the CDR3 reads TGCGCCAGCAGCTTGGGAGGCAGGGACTATGGCTACACCTTC.

This clone has just one count. The rearrangement links TRBV5-1 to TRBJ1-1; D gene ambiguous. The CDR3 totals 13 residues. Germline CDR1 SGHRS, CDR2 YFSETQ. The germline V and J ends were trimmed by 0 bases and 7 bases, with 10 bases remaining between them. The CDR3, as DNA: TGCGCCAGCAGCTTGGGTGGACGGGTTGAAGCTTTCTTT. It is translated as CASSLGGRVEAFF.

DNA of the CDR3: TGTGCCAGCAGCCTTAGGGGGGGCCCCTACGAGCAGTACTTC. This sequence encodes CASSLRGGPYEQYF. V gene TRBV7-3 combines with J gene TRBJ2-7; tentative D call: TRBD2 (7 bases). The CDR3 has 14 amino acids. Trimming shortened V by 5 bases and J by 2 bases, and 13 bases separated the two germline ends. Germline V gives CDR1 SGHTA, CDR2 FQGTGA.